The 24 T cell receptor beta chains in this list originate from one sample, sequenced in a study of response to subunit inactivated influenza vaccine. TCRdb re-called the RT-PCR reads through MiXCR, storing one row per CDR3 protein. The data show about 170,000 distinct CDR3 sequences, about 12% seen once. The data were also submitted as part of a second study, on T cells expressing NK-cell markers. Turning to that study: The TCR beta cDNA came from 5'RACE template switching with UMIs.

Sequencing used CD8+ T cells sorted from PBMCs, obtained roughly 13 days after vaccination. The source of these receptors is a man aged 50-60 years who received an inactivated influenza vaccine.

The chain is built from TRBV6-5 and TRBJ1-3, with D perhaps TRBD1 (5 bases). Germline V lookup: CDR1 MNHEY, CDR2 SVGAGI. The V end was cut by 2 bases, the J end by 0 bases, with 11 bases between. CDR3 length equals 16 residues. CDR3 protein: CASSYTTAGSGNTIYF. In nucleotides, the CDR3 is TGTGCCAGCAGTTACACGACAGCGGGCTCTGGAAACACCATATATTTT.

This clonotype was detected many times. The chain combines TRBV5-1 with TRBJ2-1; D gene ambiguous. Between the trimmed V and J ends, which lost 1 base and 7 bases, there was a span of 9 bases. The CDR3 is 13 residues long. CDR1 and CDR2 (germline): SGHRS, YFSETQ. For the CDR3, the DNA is TGCGCCAGCAGCTTGTTTGTTTTAAATGAGCAGTTCTTC. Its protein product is CASSLFVLNEQFF.

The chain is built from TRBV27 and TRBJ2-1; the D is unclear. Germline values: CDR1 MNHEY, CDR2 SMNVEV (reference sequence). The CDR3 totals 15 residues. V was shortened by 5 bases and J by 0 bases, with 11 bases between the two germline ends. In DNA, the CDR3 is TGTGCCAGCAGTGTCTGGGCTAGCTCCTACAATGAGCAGTTCTTC. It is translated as CASSVWASSYNEQFF.

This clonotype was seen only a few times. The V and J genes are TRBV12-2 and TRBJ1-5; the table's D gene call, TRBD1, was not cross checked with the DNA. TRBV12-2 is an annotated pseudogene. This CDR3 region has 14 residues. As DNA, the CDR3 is TGTGCAAGTCGCTGGCGACAGCTACATCAGCCCCAGCATTTT. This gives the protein CASRWRQLHQPQHF.

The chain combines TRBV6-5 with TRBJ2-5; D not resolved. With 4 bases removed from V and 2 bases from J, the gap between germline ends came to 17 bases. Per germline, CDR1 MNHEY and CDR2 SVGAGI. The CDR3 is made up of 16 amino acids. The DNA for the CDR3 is TGTGCCAGCAGTTCCGACACGTCCCTCCTTCAAGAGACCCAGTACTTC. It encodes CASSSDTSLLQETQYF.

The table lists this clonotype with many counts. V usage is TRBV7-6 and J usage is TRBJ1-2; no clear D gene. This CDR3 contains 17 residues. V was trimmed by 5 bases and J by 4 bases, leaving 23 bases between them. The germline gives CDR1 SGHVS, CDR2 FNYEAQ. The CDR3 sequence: CASSPMPSGSNLYGYTF. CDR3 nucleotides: TGTGCCAGCAGCCCCATGCCGAGTGGCAGCAACCTCTATGGCTACACCTTC.

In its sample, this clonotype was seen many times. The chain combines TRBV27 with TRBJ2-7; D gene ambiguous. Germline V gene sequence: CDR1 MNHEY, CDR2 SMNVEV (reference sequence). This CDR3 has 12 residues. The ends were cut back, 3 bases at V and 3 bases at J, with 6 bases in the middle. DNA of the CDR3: TGTGCCAGCAGTTTGAATCTCTACGAGCAGTACTTC. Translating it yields CASSLNLYEQYF.

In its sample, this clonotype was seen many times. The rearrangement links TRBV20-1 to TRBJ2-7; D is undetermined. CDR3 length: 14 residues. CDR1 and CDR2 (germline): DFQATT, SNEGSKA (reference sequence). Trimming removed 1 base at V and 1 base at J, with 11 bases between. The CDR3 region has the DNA TGCAGTGCTAGAGGAGTCAGGCAGTCCTACGAGCAGTACTTC. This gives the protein CSARGVRQSYEQYF.

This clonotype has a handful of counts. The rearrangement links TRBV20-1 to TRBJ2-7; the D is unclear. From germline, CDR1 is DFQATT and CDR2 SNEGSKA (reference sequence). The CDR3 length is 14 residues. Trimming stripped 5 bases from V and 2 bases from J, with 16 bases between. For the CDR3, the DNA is TGCAGTGCTGCTGGTCCGTCAGGCCCCTACGAGCAGTACTTC. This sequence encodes CSAAGPSGPYEQYF.

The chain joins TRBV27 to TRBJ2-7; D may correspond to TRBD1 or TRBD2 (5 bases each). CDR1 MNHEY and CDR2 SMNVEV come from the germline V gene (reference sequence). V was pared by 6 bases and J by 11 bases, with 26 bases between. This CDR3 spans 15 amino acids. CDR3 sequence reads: CASRTTISNKGLEYF. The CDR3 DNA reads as TGTGCCAGCAGGACGACTATATCTAACAAGGGGTTGGAGTACTTC.

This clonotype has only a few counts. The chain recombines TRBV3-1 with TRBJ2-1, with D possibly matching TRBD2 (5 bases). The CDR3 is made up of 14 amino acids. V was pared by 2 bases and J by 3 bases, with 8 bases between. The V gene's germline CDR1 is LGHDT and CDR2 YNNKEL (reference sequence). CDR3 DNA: TGTGCCAGCAGCCAAACGGGGTACTACAATGAGCAGTTCTTC. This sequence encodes CASSQTGYYNEQFF.

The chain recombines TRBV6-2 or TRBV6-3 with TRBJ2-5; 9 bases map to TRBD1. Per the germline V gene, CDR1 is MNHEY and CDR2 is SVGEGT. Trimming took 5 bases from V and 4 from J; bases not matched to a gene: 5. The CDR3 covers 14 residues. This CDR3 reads CASSLQGAGETQYF. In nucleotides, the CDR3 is TGTGCCAGCAGTCTACAGGGGGCTGGAGAGACCCAGTACTTC.

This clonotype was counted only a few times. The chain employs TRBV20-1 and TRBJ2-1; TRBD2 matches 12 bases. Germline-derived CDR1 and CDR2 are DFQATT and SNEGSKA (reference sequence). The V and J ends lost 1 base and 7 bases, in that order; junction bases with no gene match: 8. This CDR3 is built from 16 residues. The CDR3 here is CSARASSGRAGNEQFF. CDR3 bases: TGCAGTGCTAGAGCTTCTAGCGGGAGGGCCGGTAATGAGCAGTTCTTC.

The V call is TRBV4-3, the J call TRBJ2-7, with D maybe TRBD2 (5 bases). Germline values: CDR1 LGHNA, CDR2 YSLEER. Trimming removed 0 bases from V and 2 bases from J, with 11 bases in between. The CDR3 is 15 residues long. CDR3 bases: TGCGCCAGCAGCCAAGACCCAGCGGTTGCCTACGAGCAGTACTTC. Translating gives CASSQDPAVAYEQYF.

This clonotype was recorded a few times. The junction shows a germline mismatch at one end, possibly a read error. The CDR3 here is CASSLGFEKLFF. As DNA, the CDR3 is TGTGCTAGCAGCTTGGGCTTTGAAAAACTGTTTTTT. This chain uses TRBV7-7 with TRBJ1-4; no firm D call. CDR1 and CDR2 from the germline V gene are SSHAT and FNYEAQ (reference sequence). CDR3 size: 12 residues.

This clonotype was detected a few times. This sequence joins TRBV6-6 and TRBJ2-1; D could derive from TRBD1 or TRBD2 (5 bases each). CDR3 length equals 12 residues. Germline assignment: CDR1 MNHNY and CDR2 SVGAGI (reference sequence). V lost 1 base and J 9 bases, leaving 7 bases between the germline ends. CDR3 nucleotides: TGTGCCAGCAGTTACTTTGGGGGTGAGCAGTTCTTC. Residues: CASSYFGGEQFF.

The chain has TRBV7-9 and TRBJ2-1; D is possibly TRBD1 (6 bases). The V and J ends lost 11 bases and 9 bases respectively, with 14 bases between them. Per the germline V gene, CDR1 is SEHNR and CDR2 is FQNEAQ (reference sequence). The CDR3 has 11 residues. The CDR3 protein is CAYVGGSEQFF. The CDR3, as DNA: TGTGCCTACGTTGGGGGCAGTGAGCAGTTCTTC.

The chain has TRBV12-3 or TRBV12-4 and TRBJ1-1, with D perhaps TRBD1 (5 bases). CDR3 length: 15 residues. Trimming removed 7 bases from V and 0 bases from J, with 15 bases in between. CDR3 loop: CASTNIEGLNTEAFF. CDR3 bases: TGTGCCAGCACTAATATCGAGGGGCTGAACACTGAAGCTTTCTTT.

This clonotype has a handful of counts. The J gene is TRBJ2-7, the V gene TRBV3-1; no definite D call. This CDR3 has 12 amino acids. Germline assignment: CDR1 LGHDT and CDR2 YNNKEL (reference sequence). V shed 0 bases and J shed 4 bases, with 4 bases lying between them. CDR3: CASSQDWYEQYF. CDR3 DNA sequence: TGTGCCAGCAGCCAAGATTGGTACGAGCAGTACTTC.

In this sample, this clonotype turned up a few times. CDR3 loop: CSVDGLREAHTYNEQFF. In DNA, the CDR3 is TGCAGCGTTGACGGATTGCGGGAGGCTCACACCTACAATGAGCAGTTCTTC. The rearrangement joins TRBV29-1 to TRBJ2-1; 8 nucleotides align to TRBD2. The junction had 12 bases not matched to a gene; V was cut back by 3 bases and J by 2 bases. Per the germline V gene, CDR1 is SQVTM and CDR2 is ANQGSEA. The CDR3 spans 17 residues.

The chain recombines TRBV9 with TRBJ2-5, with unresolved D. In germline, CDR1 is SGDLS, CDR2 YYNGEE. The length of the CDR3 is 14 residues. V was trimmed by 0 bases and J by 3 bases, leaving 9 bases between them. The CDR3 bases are TGTGCCAGCAGCGTAGGAATACTTAAAGAGACCCAGTACTTC. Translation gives CASSVGILKETQYF.

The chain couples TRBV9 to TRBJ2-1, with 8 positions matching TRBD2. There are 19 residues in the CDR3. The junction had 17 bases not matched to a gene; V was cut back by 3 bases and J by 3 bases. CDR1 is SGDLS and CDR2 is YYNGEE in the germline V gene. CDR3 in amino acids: CASSAPRHEGTRIYNEQFF. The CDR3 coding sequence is TGTGCCAGCAGCGCCCCTCGGCATGAAGGGACTAGGATCTACAATGAGCAGTTCTTC.

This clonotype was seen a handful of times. CDR3 coding DNA: TGTGCCAGCAGCTCGACAGGGATTCCGGGCACTGAAGCTTTCTTT. Protein: CASSSTGIPGTEAFF. This chain connects TRBV7-2 to TRBJ1-1; the match to TRBD1 covers 7 bases. There are 15 residues in the CDR3. V shed 4 bases and J 4 bases; nucleotides not matched to a gene: 9. The germline gives CDR1 SGHTA, CDR2 FQGNSA.

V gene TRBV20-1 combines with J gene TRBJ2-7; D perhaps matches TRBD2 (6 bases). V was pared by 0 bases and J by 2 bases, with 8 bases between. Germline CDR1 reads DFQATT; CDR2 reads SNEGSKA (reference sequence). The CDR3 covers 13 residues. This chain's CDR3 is CSARDLAAYEQYF. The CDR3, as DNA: TGCAGTGCTAGAGATTTAGCGGCCTACGAGCAGTACTTC.